Following are 5 T cell receptor beta chains from one sample sequenced in a study of human T cells and chemical hapten exposure. As for time point: patch test 3, about 24 weeks after DPC sensitization. This sample's treatment: therapeutic diphenylcyclopropenone sensitization with weekly scalp DPC. TCRdb reprocessed the RACE reads with MiXCR, giving one entry per CDR3 protein. The data hold 100,000 to 120,000 distinct CDR3 sequences, with roughly a third observed a single time. The sample in question was whole blood, obtained in connection with sensitization to the hapten diphenylcyclopropenone (DPC). The receptors shown here come from a man in his forties with alopecia areata. Some clones in this sample may be carry-over from other donors' samples.

The chain combines TRBV7-9 with TRBJ2-1; no firm D call. From germline, CDR1 is SEHNR and CDR2 FQNEAQ (reference sequence). Between the trimmed V and J ends, which lost 5 bases and 8 bases, there was a span of 10 bases. CDR3 size: 12 residues. In DNA form, the CDR3 reads TGTGCCAGCAGCCCAAGGGTCTATGAGCAGTTCTTC. As protein: CASSPRVYEQFF.

This chain uses TRBV7-9 with TRBJ2-2; D ambiguous. Germline lookup yields CDR1 SEHNR and CDR2 FQNEAQ (reference sequence). The CDR3 runs to 15 residues. V was pared by 7 bases and J by 0 bases, with 12 bases between. CDR3 sequence (DNA): TGTGCCAGCATGATGCTGGGGACGAACACCGGGGAGCTGTTTTTT. Its protein product is CASMMLGTNTGELFF.

This clonotype was seen only a few times. J is TRBJ2-4 and V is TRBV4-2; a possible D gene is TRBD2 (6 bases). CDR1 and CDR2 (germline): LGHNA, YNFKEQ. This CDR3 is 17 amino acids long. The V and J ends lost 3 bases and 8 bases respectively, with 23 bases between them. As DNA, the CDR3 is TGTGCCAGCAGCCAGACCCCAGAACGCGGGGCAGGTGACATTCAGTACTTC. This encodes CASSQTPERGAGDIQYF.

This chain connects TRBV20-1 to TRBJ2-3; D unresolved. The CDR3 runs to 14 residues. V was cut by 3 bases and J by 1 base, with 11 bases left in between. CDR1 and CDR2 from the germline V gene are DFQATT and SNEGSKA (reference sequence). CDR3 sequence: CSASNVGGTDTQYF. CDR3 coding DNA: TGCAGTGCTAGCAACGTAGGAGGCACAGATACGCAGTATTTT.

This chain links TRBV28 with TRBJ1-5; 9 bases are a match to TRBD1. The CDR3 runs 15 residues. The germline V gene has CDR1 MDHEN and CDR2 SYDVKM. With 2 bases clipped from V and 6 bases from J, the junction kept 5 bases outside the gene matches. In DNA, the CDR3 is TGTGCCAGCAGTTTACAACAGGGGGCGAGTCAGCCCCAGCATTTT. Its protein product is CASSLQQGASQPQHF. Variable domain in full (rest from reference TRBV28 and TRBJ1-5): DVKVTQSSRYLVKRTGEKVFLECVQDMDHENMFWYRQDPGLGLRLIYFSYDVKMKEKGDIPEGYSVSREKKERFSLILESASTNQTSMYLCASSLQQGASQPQHFGDGTRLSIL.